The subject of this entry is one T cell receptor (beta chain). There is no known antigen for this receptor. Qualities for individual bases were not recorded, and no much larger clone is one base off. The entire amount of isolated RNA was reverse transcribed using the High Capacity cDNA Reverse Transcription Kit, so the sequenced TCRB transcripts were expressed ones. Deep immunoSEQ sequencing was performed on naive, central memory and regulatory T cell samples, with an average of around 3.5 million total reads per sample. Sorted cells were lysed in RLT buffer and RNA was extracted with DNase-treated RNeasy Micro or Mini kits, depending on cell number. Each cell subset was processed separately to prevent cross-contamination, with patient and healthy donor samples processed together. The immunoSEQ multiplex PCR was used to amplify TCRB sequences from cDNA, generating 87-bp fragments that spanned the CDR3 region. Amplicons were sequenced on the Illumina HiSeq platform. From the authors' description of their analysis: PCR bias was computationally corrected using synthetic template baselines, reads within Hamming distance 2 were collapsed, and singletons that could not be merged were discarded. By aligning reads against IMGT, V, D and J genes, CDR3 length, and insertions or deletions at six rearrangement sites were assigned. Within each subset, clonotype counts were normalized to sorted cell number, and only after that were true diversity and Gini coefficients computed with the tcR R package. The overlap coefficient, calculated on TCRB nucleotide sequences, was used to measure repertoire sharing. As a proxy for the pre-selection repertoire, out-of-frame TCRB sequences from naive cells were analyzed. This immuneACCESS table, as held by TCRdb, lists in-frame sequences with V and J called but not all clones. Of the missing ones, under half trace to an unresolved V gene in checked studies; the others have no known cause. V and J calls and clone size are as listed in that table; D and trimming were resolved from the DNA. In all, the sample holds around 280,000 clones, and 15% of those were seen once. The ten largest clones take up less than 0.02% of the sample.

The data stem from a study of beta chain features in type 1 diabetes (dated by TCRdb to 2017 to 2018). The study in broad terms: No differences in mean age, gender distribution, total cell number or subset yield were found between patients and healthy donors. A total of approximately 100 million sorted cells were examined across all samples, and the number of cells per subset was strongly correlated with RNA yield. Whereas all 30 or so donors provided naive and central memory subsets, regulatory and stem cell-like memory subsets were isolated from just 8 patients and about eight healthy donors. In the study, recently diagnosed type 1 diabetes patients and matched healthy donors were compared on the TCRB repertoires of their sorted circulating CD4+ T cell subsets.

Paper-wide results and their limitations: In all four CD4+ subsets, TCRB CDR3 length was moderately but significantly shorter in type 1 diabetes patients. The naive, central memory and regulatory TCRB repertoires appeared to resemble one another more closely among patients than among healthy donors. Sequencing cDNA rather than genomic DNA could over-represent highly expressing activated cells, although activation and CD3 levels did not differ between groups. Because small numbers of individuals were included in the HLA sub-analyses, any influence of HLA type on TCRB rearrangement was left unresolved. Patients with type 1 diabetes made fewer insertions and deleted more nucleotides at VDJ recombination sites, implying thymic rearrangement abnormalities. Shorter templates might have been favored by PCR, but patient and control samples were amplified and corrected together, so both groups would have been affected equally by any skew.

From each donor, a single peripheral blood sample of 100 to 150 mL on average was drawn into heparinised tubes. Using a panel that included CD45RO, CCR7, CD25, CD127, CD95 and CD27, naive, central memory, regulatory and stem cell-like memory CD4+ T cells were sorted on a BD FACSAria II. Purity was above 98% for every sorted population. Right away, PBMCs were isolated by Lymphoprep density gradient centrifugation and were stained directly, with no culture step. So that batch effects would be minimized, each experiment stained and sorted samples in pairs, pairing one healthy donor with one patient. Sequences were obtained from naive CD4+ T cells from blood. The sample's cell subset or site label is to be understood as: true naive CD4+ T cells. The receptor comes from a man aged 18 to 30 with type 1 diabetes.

The sequenced DNA is TGTGCCAGCAGCCAATACGGGTTACCCTACGAGCAGTACTTC. Its product reads: CASSQYGLPYEQYF. The chain couples TRBV4-2 to TRBJ2-7; the D gene is unclear. The germline ends are 10 bases apart after V is trimmed by 2 bases and J by 2 bases. Including the terminal cysteine and phenylalanine, the CDR3 comprises 14 residues. Only the CDR3 portion is preserved as DNA: 42 bases, with reading frame beginning at the first base. CDR1 and CDR2 (LGHNA, YNFKEQ) derive from the germline V gene.